What follows are 31 T cell receptor beta chains derived from one specimen sequenced in a study of T cells in Graves' hyperthyroidism and ophthalmopathy. From RNA transcripts, TCR beta CDR3 regions were amplified. HTBI primers were employed in a first-round RT-PCR of the TCR CDR3. TCRdb passed the multiplex PCR reads through MiXCR, listing each CDR3 protein once. The data show 500,000 to 800,000 distinct CDR3 sequences, over 40% seen once. Material: peripheral blood or thyroid tissue (not recorded which). The receptor set was obtained from an adult man with Graves' disease, either hyperthyroidism or ophthalmopathy (not recorded which).

The CDR3 DNA sequence: TGTGCCACCAGCAGAGTCGCGTCCCTCCACTTT. Protein: CATSRVASLHF. The V and J genes are TRBV15 and TRBJ1-6; D is unclear. The germline V gene encodes CDR1 LNHNV and CDR2 YYDKDF (reference sequence). The CDR3 extends over 11 amino acids. Between the trimmed V and J ends, which lost 1 base and 14 bases, there was a span of 6 bases. The full variable domain, in which reference TRBV15 and TRBJ1-6 provide the parts outside the CDR3, is DAMVIQNPRYQVTQFGKPVTLSCSQTLNHNVMYWYQQKSSQAPKLLFHYYDKDFNNEADTPDNFQSRRPNTSFCFLDIRSPGLGDTAMYLCATSRVASLHFGNGTRLTVT.

The rearrangement uses TRBV6-5 and TRBJ1-5; 8 nucleotides line up with TRBD1. CDR1 and CDR2 from the germline V gene are MNHEY and SVGAGI. J lost 3 bases, V lost 4 bases, and 5 bases had no gene match. The CDR3 extends over 15 amino acids. The CDR3 nucleotides are TGTGCCAGCAGTTCGACAGGGGTTGCCAATCAGCCCCAGCATTTT. It encodes CASSSTGVANQPQHF.

This clonotype was seen at least ten times. The chain combines TRBV20-1 with TRBJ2-7; TRBD1 matches 12 bases. The CDR3 is 14 amino acids. J gave up 5 bases and V 3 bases, and 5 bases lay outside the gene matches. Germline V gives CDR1 DFQATT, CDR2 SNEGSKA (reference sequence). DNA for the CDR3: TGCAGTGCTAGCATGGGGACAGGGGGCCACGAGCAGTACTTC. The encoded protein is CSASMGTGGHEQYF.

V usage is TRBV24-1 and J usage is TRBJ1-2; weak D call: TRBD1 (5 bases). Per germline, CDR1 KGHDR and CDR2 SFDVKD. Trimming cost V 5 bases and J 8 bases, with 14 bases left between them. The CDR3 contains 13 residues. In nucleotides, the CDR3 is TGTGCCACCAGTGCTAGAGGGGTAGGCGGCTACACCTTC. Its protein product is CATSARGVGGYTF.

The chain combines TRBV7-6 with TRBJ2-7, with 7 bases matching TRBD1. The CDR3 sequence is 16 residues long. The V segment lost 6 bases and the J segment 2 bases; nucleotides outside the gene matches: 13. CDR1 SGHVS and CDR2 FNYEAQ come from the germline V gene. The CDR3 region is CASREGQATVPYEQYF. The CDR3 nucleotides read TGTGCCAGCAGGGAAGGACAGGCGACGGTCCCCTACGAGCAGTACTTC.

At least ten counts were recorded for this clonotype. J is TRBJ1-1 and V is TRBV10-3; 8 bases are a match to TRBD1. The CDR3 has 16 residues. The ends lost 3 bases at V and 3 bases at J; junction bases unmatched: 9. The germline CDR1 and CDR2 sequences are ENHRY and SYGVKD. CDR3 sequence: CAISDVDRGEDTEAFF. CDR3 bases: TGTGCCATCAGTGACGTAGACAGGGGTGAGGACACTGAAGCTTTCTTT.

The chain combines TRBV10-2 with TRBJ1-2; the match to TRBD1 covers 9 bases. This CDR3 contains 14 residues. After removal of 5 bases from V and 4 bases from J, the junction contained 5 bases not matched to a gene. Germline V lookup: CDR1 WSHSY, CDR2 SAAADI. The CDR3, as DNA: TGCGCCAGCAGTAACAGGGGGCGCTTCTATGGCTACACCTTC. Amino acid sequence: CASSNRGRFYGYTF.

The chain combines TRBV29-1 with TRBJ1-1; D might be TRBD1 (5 bases). The CDR3 contains 13 residues. Germline lookup yields CDR1 SQVTM and CDR2 ANQGSEA. The DNA of the CDR3 is TGCAGTGAACCGGGACGGATCAACACTGAAGCTTTCTTT. Translation: CSEPGRINTEAFF.

V gene TRBV2 combines with J gene TRBJ2-5; TRBD1 matches at 7 bases. The CDR3 covers 15 residues. Germline values: CDR1 SNHLY, CDR2 FYNNEI. Trimming cost V 8 bases and J 5 bases; bases outside gene matches: 14. As DNA, the CDR3 is TGTGCCAGCCTCCAGGGGGTGGGGGCTGGGGAGACCCAGTACTTC. It translates to CASLQGVGAGETQYF.

This clonotype showed up just a few times. V usage is TRBV19 and J usage is TRBJ1-1, with D maybe TRBD1 (5 bases). Deletions cut 4 bases from V and 1 base from J, with 16 bases between. CDR1 is LNHDA, CDR2 SQIVND, per germline (reference sequence). The CDR3 is 16 residues long. CDR3 region: CASSNQPGTENTEAFF. The DNA for the CDR3 is TGTGCCAGTAGTAATCAACCCGGGACCGAGAACACTGAAGCTTTCTTT.

In this sample, this clonotype turned up a few times. V usage is TRBV20-1 and J usage is TRBJ2-2; TRBD2 is a possible D gene (6 bases). CDR1 is DFQATT, CDR2 SNEGSKA, per germline (reference sequence). CDR3 length: 15 residues. Between the trimmed V and J ends, which lost 0 bases and 5 bases, there was a span of 13 bases. The CDR3 DNA is TGCAGTGCTAGAGATTTGGGCGGGATGACCGGGGAGCTGTTTTTT. This gives the protein CSARDLGGMTGELFF.

This sequence joins TRBV5-5 and TRBJ2-5; a weak D match, TRBD1 (6 bases). In germline, CDR1 is SGHKS, CDR2 YYEKEE (reference sequence). The CDR3 is made up of 17 amino acids. V lost 4 bases, J lost 5 bases, and 24 bases lay in between. CDR3 sequence reads: CASSQESVSRGVETQYF. The CDR3 DNA sequence: TGTGCCAGCAGCCAAGAGAGCGTAAGCAGGGGAGTGGAGACCCAGTACTTC.

The gene calls are TRBV12-3 or TRBV12-4 and TRBJ2-3; D is undetermined. This CDR3 region has 11 residues. V gave up 6 bases and J gave up 3 bases, with 4 bases separating them. The CDR3 loop reads CASRKTDTQYF. The CDR3 DNA follows: TGTGCCAGCAGAAAAACAGATACGCAGTATTTT.

This sequence joins TRBV29-1 and TRBJ1-1; tentatively, D is TRBD1 (6 bases). V lost 0 bases to trimming and J lost 4 bases, with 12 bases between them. Germline assignment: CDR1 SQVTM and CDR2 ANQGSEA. The CDR3 is 14 amino acids. For the CDR3, the DNA is TGCAGCGTTGAAGATCTTAGGGGGGGCACTGAAGCTTTCTTT. As protein: CSVEDLRGGTEAFF.

This clonotype was picked up many times. CDR3 coding DNA: TGCAGCGTTACCAGGGGGGGTAACTATGGCTACACCTTC. Protein product: CSVTRGGNYGYTF. The chain employs TRBV29-1 and TRBJ1-2; 7 nucleotides align to TRBD1. Trimming cost V 5 bases and J 1 base; bases outside gene matches: 4. Germline assignment: CDR1 SQVTM and CDR2 ANQGSEA. This CDR3 has 13 residues.

This clonotype was found many times. CDR3 region: CASSEGSGGSEKLFF. The CDR3 nucleotides read TGTGCCAGCAGTGAAGGGTCAGGGGGCTCGGAAAAACTGTTTTTT. This sequence joins TRBV2 and TRBJ1-4; 8 bases agree with TRBD1. V trimming: 1 base; J trimming: 8 bases; junction bases outside the gene matches: 6. Germline CDR1 and CDR2: SNHLY and FYNNEI. This CDR3 spans 15 amino acids.

This clonotype was counted at least ten times. The chain carries TRBV29-1 and TRBJ1-2; D gene unclear. V lost 3 bases to trimming and J lost 4 bases, with 9 bases between them. Germline lookup yields CDR1 SQVTM and CDR2 ANQGSEA. The CDR3 extends over 12 amino acids. CDR3 in DNA: TGCAGCGTTGATTTTGTCACCTATGGCTACACCTTC. It yields the protein CSVDFVTYGYTF.

The genes are TRBV24-1 and TRBJ1-3; 7 positions match TRBD1. From germline, CDR1 is KGHDR and CDR2 SFDVKD. J gave up 0 bases and V 2 bases, and 9 bases lay outside the gene matches. This CDR3 contains 18 residues. In DNA form, the CDR3 reads TGTGCCACCAGTGATTCAAGGACAGGAATGAGCTCTGGAAACACCATATATTTT. Its translation is CATSDSRTGMSSGNTIYF.

This clonotype has ten or more counts. The chain links TRBV9 to TRBJ1-1, with D possibly matching TRBD1 (6 bases). Trimming removed 5 bases from V and 8 bases from J, with 13 bases in between. This CDR3 region has 12 residues. CDR1 is SGDLS, CDR2 YYNGEE, per germline. DNA for the CDR3: TGTGCCAGCAGAGGAGTCGGGACAGAAGCTTTCTTT. It translates to CASRGVGTEAFF.

This clonotype was seen a handful of times. The chain combines TRBV19 with TRBJ1-6, with D perhaps TRBD1 (6 bases). This CDR3 spans 16 amino acids. The V and J ends lost 5 bases and 14 bases respectively, with 25 bases between them. Germline values: CDR1 LNHDA, CDR2 SQIVND (reference sequence). The CDR3 protein is CASSPQGGGAKLSLHF. As DNA, the CDR3 is TGTGCCAGTAGTCCGCAGGGTGGGGGCGCCAAGCTATCCCTCCACTTT. The variable domain in full, completed from reference TRBV19 and TRBJ1-6, reads DGGITQSPKYLFRKEGQNVTLSCEQNLNHDAMYWYRQDPGQGLRLIYYSQIVNDFQKGDIAEGYSVSREKKESFPLTVTSAQKNPTAFYLCASSPQGGGAKLSLHFGNGTRLTVT.

The V and J genes are TRBV19 and TRBJ1-1; D is unresolved. Deletions cut 8 bases from V and 4 bases from J, with 20 bases between. From germline, CDR1 is LNHDA and CDR2 SQIVND (reference sequence). The CDR3 length is 15 residues. The DNA for the CDR3 is TGTGCCAGTGTCAACCCCAGAACGGCCCGCACTGAAGCTTTCTTT. Amino acids: CASVNPRTARTEAFF.

The gene calls are TRBV12-3 or TRBV12-4 and TRBJ1-1; maybe TRBD1 (5 bases). CDR3 length: 13 amino acids. Trimming cost V 3 bases and J 4 bases, with 9 bases left between them. Written as DNA, the CDR3 is TGTGCCAGCAGTTTGACAGTTAGCACTGAAGCTTTCTTT. This sequence encodes CASSLTVSTEAFF.

The V gene is TRBV7-2, the J gene TRBJ2-7; tentative D call: TRBD1 (7 bases). CDR3 length: 16 residues. The V end was cut by 3 bases, the J end by 5 bases, with 20 bases between. The germline CDR1 and CDR2 sequences are SGHTA and FQGNSA. For the CDR3, the DNA is TGTGCCAGCAGCTTGGGCTCGAGCAGGGGGGACCACGAGCAGTACTTC. Encoded protein: CASSLGSSRGDHEQYF.

Many counts were recorded for this clonotype. CDR3 residues: CAISGQGESPLHF. In DNA, the CDR3 is TGTGCCATCAGCGGACAGGGGGAATCACCCCTCCACTTT. V usage is TRBV10-3 and J usage is TRBJ1-6; 10 positions agree with TRBD1. CDR1 is ENHRY, CDR2 SYGVKD, per germline. The CDR3 is 13 residues long. V shed 6 bases and J 10 bases; nucleotides not matched to a gene: 3.

This clonotype was seen only a few times. The chain joins TRBV5-4 to TRBJ1-2, with D unresolved. The CDR3 has 13 amino acids. With 0 bases removed from V and 1 base from J, the gap between germline ends came to 4 bases. The germline V gene has CDR1 SGHNT and CDR2 YYREEE (reference sequence). The CDR3 loop is CASSLVFNYGYTF. As DNA, the CDR3 is TGTGCCAGCAGCTTGGTTTTTAACTATGGCTACACCTTC. The entire variable domain, with the rest obtained from reference TRBV5-4 and TRBJ1-2, is as follows: ETGVTQSPTHLIKTRGQQVTLRCSSQSGHNTVSWYQQALGQGPQFIFQYYREEENGRGNFPPRFSGLQFPNYSSELNVNALELDDSALYLCASSLVFNYGYTFGSGTRLTVV.

The V call is TRBV29-1, the J call TRBJ2-5; the match to TRBD2 covers 11 bases. The CDR3 covers 13 residues. The ends lost 8 bases at V and 2 bases at J; junction bases unmatched: 4. The germline CDR1 and CDR2 sequences are SQVTM and ANQGSEA. CDR3 nucleotide sequence: TGCAGCCTCCTAGCGGGAGGACAAGAGACCCAGTACTTC. It specifies CSLLAGGQETQYF. The full variable domain, its missing parts supplied by reference TRBV29-1 and TRBJ2-5, is SAVISQKPSRDICQRGTSLTIQCQVDSQVTMMFWYRQQPGQSLTLIATANQGSEATYESGFVIDKFPISRPNLTFSTLTVSNMSPEDSSIYLCSLLAGGQETQYFGPGTRLLVL.

With regard to this clonotype: One end of the junction varies from germline; a read error may be responsible. The chain is built from TRBV7-8 and TRBJ2-5; 15 bases align to TRBD2. The length of the CDR3 is 16 residues. The germline V gene has CDR1 SGHVS and CDR2 FQNEAQ. In nucleotides, the CDR3 is TGTACCAGCAGGTCGGGACTAGCGGGGGGACAAGAGACCCAGTACTTC. It is translated as CTSRSGLAGGQETQYF.

Comments on this clonotype: A read error may produce the germline difference seen at one junction end. The V and J genes are TRBV25-1 and TRBJ1-2; D is perhaps TRBD1 (6 bases). The CDR3 is made up of 16 amino acids. The germline V gene has CDR1 MGHDK and CDR2 SYGVNS. The CDR3 DNA is TGTACCAGCAGTGCCCCTAGACAGGCAAGCCTCTATGGCTACACCTTC. Residues: CTSSAPRQASLYGYTF.

At least ten counts were recorded for this clonotype. This chain uses TRBV7-2 with TRBJ2-5, with TRBD1 matching 10 bases. V trimming: 5 bases; J trimming: 5 bases; junction bases outside the gene matches: 8. The CDR3 covers 15 residues. The germline CDR1 and CDR2 sequences are SGHTA and FQGNSA. CDR3 residues: CASSPRQGALETQYF. The CDR3 DNA is TGTGCCAGCAGCCCAAGACAGGGGGCGTTGGAGACCCAGTACTTC.

CDR3 in amino acids: CATSDLQRLQPQHF. The CDR3 region has the DNA TGTGCCACCAGTGATTTGCAGCGCCTCCAGCCCCAGCATTTT. The J gene is TRBJ1-5, the V gene TRBV24-1; D unclear. The CDR3 extends over 14 amino acids. Germline V CDR1 and CDR2: KGHDR, SFDVKD. V dropped 0 bases and J dropped 7 bases, with 9 bases sitting between them.

The sample holds many counts of this clonotype. The rearrangement uses TRBV7-8 and TRBJ2-5; TRBD2 is a possible D gene (6 bases). Germline loops: CDR1 SGHVS, CDR2 FQNEAQ. Trimming took 1 base from V and 3 from J, leaving 18 bases between them. The CDR3 spans 17 residues. CDR3 sequence reads: CASSLVERASAKETQYF. The CDR3 region has the DNA TGTGCCAGCAGCTTAGTGGAAAGGGCTAGCGCAAAAGAGACCCAGTACTTC.